This is a list of T cell receptor beta chains from one sample in a study of HIV-infected patients and healthy controls. TCRdb re-derived calls from the 5' RACE reads in MiXCR, one entry per CDR3 protein. The sample comprises approximately 67,000 distinct CDR3 sequences, roughly 16% of which are singletons, and approximately 5% rests with the top ten. Sample: CD4+ T cells from blood. These TCRs come from a human donor in good health. The CDR3 runs from the conserved cysteine through the conserved F or W. Each record gives: D gene, clone size, V gene, J gene, CDR3 DNA, CDR3 protein. The D gene is left open where the match is weak. The size entry is marked missing in some rows and otherwise reads once, few, many or a size class.

>-|-|TRBV7-2|TRBJ2-3
TGTGCCAGCAGCTTAGGATACACAGATACGCAGTATTTT
CASSLGYTDTQYF
>-|few|TRBV19|TRBJ2-3
TGTGCCAGTAGTACCCAACGTCCTGATACGCAGTATTTT
CASSTQRPDTQYF
>-|few|TRBV25-1|TRBJ2-2
TGTGCCAGCAGTGAAAAACCCGGGGCCGGGGAGCTGTTTTTT
CASSEKPGAGELFF
>TRBD2|many|TRBV20-1|TRBJ2-2
TGCAGTGCTCTCCGACTAGCGAGAGACACCGGGGAGCTGTTTTTT
CSALRLARDTGELFF
>TRBD2|many|TRBV12-3/TRBV12-4|TRBJ2-1
TGTGCCAGCAGTTTTCAGAGTTATGTCGCGGGGGGGCCCGGGAATGAGCAGTTCTTC
CASSFQSYVAGGPGNEQFF
>-|-|TRBV7-8|TRBJ1-1
TGTGCCAGCAGTTTACGAGACAGAGTGAACACTGAAGCTTTCTTT
CASSLRDRVNTEAFF
>TRBD1|-|TRBV7-2|TRBJ2-2
TGTGCCAGCAGGCCAACAGGGGGCAACACCGGGGAGCTGTTTTTT
CASRPTGGNTGELFF
>TRBD2|many|TRBV6-2/TRBV6-3|TRBJ2-1
TGTGCCAGCAGAAGCGGGGGGGCCGAGAATGAGCAGTTCTTC
CASRSGGAENEQFF
>TRBD1|many|TRBV6-2/TRBV6-3|TRBJ1-2
TGTGCCAGCAGTAGGGGACAGGCGACTAACTATGGCTACACCTTC
CASSRGQATNYGYTF
>-|many|TRBV6-2/TRBV6-3|TRBJ1-1
TGTGCCAGCAGTCCAGCAGGTCCTGCTTTCTTT
CASSPAGPAFF
>-|many|TRBV4-2|TRBJ2-7
TGTGCCAGCAGCCAAGAACGGAGCTCCTACGAGCAGTACTTC
CASSQERSSYEQYF
>TRBD1|-|TRBV20-1|TRBJ2-4
TGCAGTGCTAGAGAAAGATACAGGGGTATCCTAGCCAAAAACATTCAGTACTTC
CSARERYRGILAKNIQYF
>-|-|TRBV7-2|TRBJ1-2
TGTGCCAGCAGCTTAGATGGGTTTGTGAGAGGCTACACCTTC
CASSLDGFVRGYTF
>-|-|TRBV7-9|TRBJ1-5
TGTGCCAGCAGCTTGGGGACTCTTCAGCCCCAGCATTTT
CASSLGTLQPQHF
>-|many|TRBV20-1|TRBJ2-3
TGCAGTGCTAGTATAGGGCCTAGGACAGATACGCAGTATTTT
CSASIGPRTDTQYF
>TRBD1|-|TRBV12-3/TRBV12-4|TRBJ2-3
TGTGCCAGCAGTTTAGGACAGGGGGCAGCTACGCAGTATTTT
CASSLGQGAATQYF
>-|many|TRBV29-1|TRBJ2-3
TGCAGCGTTGAACACCAGCAGGATACGCAGTATTTT
CSVEHQQDTQYF